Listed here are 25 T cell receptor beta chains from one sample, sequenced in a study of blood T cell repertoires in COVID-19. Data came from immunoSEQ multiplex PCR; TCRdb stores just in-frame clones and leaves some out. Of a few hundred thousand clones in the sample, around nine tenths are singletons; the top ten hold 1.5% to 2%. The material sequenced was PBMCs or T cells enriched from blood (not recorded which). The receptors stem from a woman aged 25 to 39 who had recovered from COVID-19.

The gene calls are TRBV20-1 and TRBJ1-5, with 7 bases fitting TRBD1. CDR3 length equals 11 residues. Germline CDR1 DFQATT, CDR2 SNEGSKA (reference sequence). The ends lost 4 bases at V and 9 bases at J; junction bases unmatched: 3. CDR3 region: CSATYRGPQHF. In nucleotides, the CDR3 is TGCAGTGCTACTTACAGGGGGCCCCAGCATTTT.

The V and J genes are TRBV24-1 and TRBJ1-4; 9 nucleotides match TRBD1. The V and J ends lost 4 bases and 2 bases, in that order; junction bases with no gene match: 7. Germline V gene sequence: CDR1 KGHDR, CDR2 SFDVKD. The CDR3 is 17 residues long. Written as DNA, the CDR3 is TGTGCCACCAGTGAGACGCACAGGGGGCGGACTAATGAAAAACTGTTTTTT. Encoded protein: CATSETHRGRTNEKLFF.

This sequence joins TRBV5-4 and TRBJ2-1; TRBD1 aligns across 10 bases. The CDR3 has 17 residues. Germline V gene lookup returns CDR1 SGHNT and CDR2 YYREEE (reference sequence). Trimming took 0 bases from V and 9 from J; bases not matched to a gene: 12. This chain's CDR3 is CASSLVSRTGGAGEQFF. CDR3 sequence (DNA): TGTGCCAGCAGCTTGGTGTCCCGGACAGGGGGGGCGGGTGAGCAGTTCTTC.

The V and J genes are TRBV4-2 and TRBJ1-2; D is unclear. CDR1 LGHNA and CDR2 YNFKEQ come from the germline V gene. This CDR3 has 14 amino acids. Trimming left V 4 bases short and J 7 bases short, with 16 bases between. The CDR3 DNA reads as TGTGCCAGCAGCCCAACAGTTGACGGTTTTGGCTACACCTTC. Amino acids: CASSPTVDGFGYTF.

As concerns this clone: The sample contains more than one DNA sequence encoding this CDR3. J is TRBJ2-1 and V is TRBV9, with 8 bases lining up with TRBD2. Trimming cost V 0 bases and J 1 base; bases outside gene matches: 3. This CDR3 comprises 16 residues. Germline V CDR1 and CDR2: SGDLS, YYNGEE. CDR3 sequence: CASSVDPGGSYNEQFF. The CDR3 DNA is TGTGCCAGCAGCGTAGATCCGGGAGGGTCCTACAATGAGCAGTTCTTC.

The CDR3 DNA is TGTGCCAGCAGTTTATGGGGACAGGGCAATCAGCCCCAGCATTTT. This sequence encodes CASSLWGQGNQPQHF. This sequence joins TRBV28 and TRBJ1-5, with TRBD1 matching over 8 bases. Trimming took 0 bases from V and 2 from J; bases not matched to a gene: 0. The CDR3 is 15 residues long. Germline CDR1 and CDR2: MDHEN and SYDVKM.

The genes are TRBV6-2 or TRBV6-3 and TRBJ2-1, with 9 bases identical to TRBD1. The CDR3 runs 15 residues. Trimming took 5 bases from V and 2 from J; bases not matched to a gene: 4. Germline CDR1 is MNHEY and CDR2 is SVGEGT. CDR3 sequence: CASSRQGEAYNEQFF. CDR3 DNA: TGTGCCAGCAGTAGACAGGGGGAGGCCTACAATGAGCAGTTCTTC.

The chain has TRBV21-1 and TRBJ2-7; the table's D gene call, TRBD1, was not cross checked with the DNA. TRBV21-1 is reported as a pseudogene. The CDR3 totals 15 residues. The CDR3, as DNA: TGTGCCAGCAGGGTCCGGGACAGGGTAACCTACGAGCAGTACTTC. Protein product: CASRVRDRVTYEQYF.

DNA for the CDR3: TGTGCCAGCAGTTCGGGACAGTCCGGCTACACCTTC. Translation: CASSSGQSGYTF. This chain links TRBV12-3 or TRBV12-4 with TRBJ1-2, with 7 bases that match TRBD1. The CDR3 runs to 12 residues. V shed 4 bases, J shed 8 bases, and the junction held 4 bases outside the gene matches.

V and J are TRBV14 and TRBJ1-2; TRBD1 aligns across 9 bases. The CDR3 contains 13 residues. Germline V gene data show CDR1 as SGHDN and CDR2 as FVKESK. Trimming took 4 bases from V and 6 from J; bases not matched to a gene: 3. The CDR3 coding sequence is TGTGCCAGCAGCCTGACAGGGGGTAATGGCTACACCTTC. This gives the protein CASSLTGGNGYTF.

CDR3 loop: CAWTNSYHGGYTF. CDR3 sequence (DNA): TGTGCCTGGACCAATTCCTATCACGGTGGCTACACCTTC. The rearrangement joins TRBV30 to TRBJ1-2; D is undetermined. This CDR3 is built from 13 residues. Germline CDR1 reads GTSNPN; CDR2 reads SVGIG (reference sequence). The V end lost 4 bases, the J end lost 7 bases, and 16 bases lay between the germline ends.

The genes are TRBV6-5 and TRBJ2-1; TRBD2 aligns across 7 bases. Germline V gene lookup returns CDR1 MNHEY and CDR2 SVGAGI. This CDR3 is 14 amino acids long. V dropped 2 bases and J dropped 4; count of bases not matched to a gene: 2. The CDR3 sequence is CASSYGGGYNEQFF. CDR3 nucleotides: TGTGCCAGCAGTTACGGCGGGGGATACAATGAGCAGTTCTTC.

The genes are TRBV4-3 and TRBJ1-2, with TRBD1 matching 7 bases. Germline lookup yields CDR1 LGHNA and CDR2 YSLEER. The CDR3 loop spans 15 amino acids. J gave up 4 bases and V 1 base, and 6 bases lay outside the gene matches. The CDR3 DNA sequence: TGCGCCAGCAGCCAAGTCAGGGGGATAGGCTATGGCTACACCTTC. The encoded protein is CASSQVRGIGYGYTF.

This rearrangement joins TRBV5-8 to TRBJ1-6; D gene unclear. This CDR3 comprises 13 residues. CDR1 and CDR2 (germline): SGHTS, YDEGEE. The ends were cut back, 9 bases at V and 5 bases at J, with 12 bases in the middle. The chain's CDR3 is CATGTSDNSPLHF. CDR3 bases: TGTGCCACCGGAACAAGCGATAATTCACCCCTCCACTTT.

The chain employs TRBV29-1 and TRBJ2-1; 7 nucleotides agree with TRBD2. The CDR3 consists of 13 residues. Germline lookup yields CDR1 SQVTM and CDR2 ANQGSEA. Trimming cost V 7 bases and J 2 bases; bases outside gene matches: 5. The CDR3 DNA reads TGCAGCGCAGAGCGGGGTGCCTACAATGAGCAGTTCTTC. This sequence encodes CSAERGAYNEQFF.

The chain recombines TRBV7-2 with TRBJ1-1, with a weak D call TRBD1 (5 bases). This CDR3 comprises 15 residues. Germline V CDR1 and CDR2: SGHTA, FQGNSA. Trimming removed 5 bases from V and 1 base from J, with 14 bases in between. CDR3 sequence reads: CASSPQPTGNTEAFF. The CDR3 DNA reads TGTGCCAGCAGCCCTCAACCTACAGGGAACACTGAAGCTTTCTTT.

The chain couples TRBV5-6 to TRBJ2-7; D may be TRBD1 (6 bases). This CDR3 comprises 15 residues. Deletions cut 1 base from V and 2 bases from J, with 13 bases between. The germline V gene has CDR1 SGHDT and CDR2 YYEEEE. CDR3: CASSLLTGQAYEQYF. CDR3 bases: TGTGCCAGCAGCTTGTTAACGGGACAAGCCTACGAGCAGTACTTC.

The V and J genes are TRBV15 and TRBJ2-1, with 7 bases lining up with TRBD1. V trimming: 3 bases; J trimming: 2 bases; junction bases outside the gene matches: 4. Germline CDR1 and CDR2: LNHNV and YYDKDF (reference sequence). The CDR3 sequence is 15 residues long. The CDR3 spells CATSSRDRAYNEQFF. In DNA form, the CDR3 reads TGTGCCACCAGCAGCCGGGACAGAGCCTACAATGAGCAGTTCTTC.

CDR3 protein: CASSPTTGRNQPQHF. Here the CDR3 DNA reads TGTGCCAGCAGTCCAACGACAGGGCGCAATCAGCCCCAGCATTTT. The rearrangement joins TRBV6-5 to TRBJ1-5; 7 bases agree with TRBD1. Trimming removed 5 bases from V and 2 bases from J; junction bases left unmatched: 6. This CDR3 comprises 15 residues. The germline CDR1 and CDR2 sequences are MNHEY and SVGAGI.

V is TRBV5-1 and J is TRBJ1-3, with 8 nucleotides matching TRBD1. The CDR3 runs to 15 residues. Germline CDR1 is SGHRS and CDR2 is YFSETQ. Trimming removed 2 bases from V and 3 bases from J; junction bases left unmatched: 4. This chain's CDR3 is CASSFAGTGGNTIYF. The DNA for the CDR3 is TGCGCCAGCAGCTTCGCCGGGACAGGTGGAAACACCATATATTTT. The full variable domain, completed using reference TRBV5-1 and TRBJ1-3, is KAGVTQTPRYLIKTRGQQVTLSCSPISGHRSVSWYQQTPGQGLQFLFEYFSETQRNKGNFPGRFSGRQFSNSRSEMNVSTLELGDSALYLCASSFAGTGGNTIYFGEGSWLTVV.

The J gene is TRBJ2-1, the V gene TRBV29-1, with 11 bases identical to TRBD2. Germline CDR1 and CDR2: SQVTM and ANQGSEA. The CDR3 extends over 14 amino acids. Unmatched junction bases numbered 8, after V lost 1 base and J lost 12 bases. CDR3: CSVEVDSGREWQFF. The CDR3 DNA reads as TGCAGCGTTGAAGTTGATAGCGGGAGGGAGTGGCAGTTCTTC.

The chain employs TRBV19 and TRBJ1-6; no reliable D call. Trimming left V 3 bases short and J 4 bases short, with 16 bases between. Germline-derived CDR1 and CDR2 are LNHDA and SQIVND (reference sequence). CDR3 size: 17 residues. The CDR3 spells CASSMQSQVGYNSPLHF. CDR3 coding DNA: TGTGCCAGTAGTATGCAGTCGCAGGTGGGTTATAATTCACCCCTCCACTTT.

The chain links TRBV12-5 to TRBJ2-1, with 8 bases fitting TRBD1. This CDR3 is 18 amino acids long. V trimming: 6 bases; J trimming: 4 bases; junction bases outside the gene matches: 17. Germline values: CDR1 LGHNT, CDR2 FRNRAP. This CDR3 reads CASGAAAIPGQEYNEQFF. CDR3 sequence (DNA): TGTGCTAGTGGAGCGGCTGCGATTCCGGGACAGGAGTACAATGAGCAGTTCTTC.

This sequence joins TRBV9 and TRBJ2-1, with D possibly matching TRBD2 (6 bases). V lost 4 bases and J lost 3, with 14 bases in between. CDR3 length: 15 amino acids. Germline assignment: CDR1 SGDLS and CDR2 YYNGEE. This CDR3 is CASSLGLTNYNEQFF. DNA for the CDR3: TGTGCCAGCAGCTTGGGACTCACCAACTACAATGAGCAGTTCTTC.

The CDR3 region has the DNA TGCGCCAGCAGTAGCGGGGCCAACGTCCTGACTTTC. Its protein product is CASSSGANVLTF. The chain has TRBV5-1 and TRBJ2-6; no definite D call. The V and J ends lost 5 bases and 4 bases respectively, with 4 bases between them. Germline assignment: CDR1 SGHRS and CDR2 YFSETQ. The CDR3 covers 12 residues.